Listed here are 18 T cell receptor beta chains from one sample, sequenced in a study of beta chain features in type 1 diabetes. Study-level points and caveats: Significant though moderate, a shortening of TCRB CDR3s appeared in all four CD4+ subsets of Type 1 diabetes patients.

Reverse transcription of all isolated RNA meant that expressed TCRB transcripts were sequenced. The protocol was immunoSEQ multiplex PCR, while the TCRdb copy is restricted to in-frame clones and leaves out a portion. Of around 45,000 clones in the sample, around 40% were seen once. These receptors' antigens are unknown. Material: stem cell memory CD4+ T cells from blood. The receptors were gathered from a young man with type 1 diabetes.

This clone has just a few counts. This rearrangement joins TRBV5-1 to TRBJ1-2; TRBD1 agrees at 9 bases. The junction had 3 bases not matched to a gene; V was cut back by 0 bases and J by 0 bases. Per the germline V gene, CDR1 is SGHRS and CDR2 is YFSETQ. The CDR3 contains 16 residues. CDR3 region: CASSLGTGETNYGYTF. The CDR3 DNA sequence: TGCGCCAGCAGCTTGGGGACAGGGGAAACTAACTATGGCTACACCTTC.

The chain combines TRBV5-1 with TRBJ1-2, with 11 bases matching TRBD1. The CDR3 spans 16 residues. CDR1 and CDR2 (germline): SGHRS, YFSETQ. J was trimmed by 1 base and V by 2 bases; bases with no gene match: 4. The CDR3 nucleotides read TGCGCCAGCAGCTTCCTGGACAGGGGGCTTAACTATGGCTACACCTTC. Translating gives CASSFLDRGLNYGYTF. Variable domain in full (rest from reference TRBV5-1 and TRBJ1-2): KAGVTQTPRYLIKTRGQQVTLSCSPISGHRSVSWYQQTPGQGLQFLFEYFSETQRNKGNFPGRFSGRQFSNSRSEMNVSTLELGDSALYLCASSFLDRGLNYGYTFGSGTRLTVV.

V gene TRBV7-9 combines with J gene TRBJ2-4, with D possibly being TRBD1 (6 bases). CDR1 SEHNR and CDR2 FQNEAQ come from the germline V gene (reference sequence). CDR3 length: 15 residues. V was shortened by 4 bases and J by 2 bases, with 12 bases between the two germline ends. The CDR3 spells CASSSRGSPKNIQYF. The CDR3 DNA is TGTGCCAGCAGCTCCAGGGGCTCACCCAAAAACATTCAGTACTTC.

The chain employs TRBV6-6 and TRBJ2-7; 7 bases match TRBD2. Germline V gives CDR1 MNHNY, CDR2 SVGAGI (reference sequence). V lost 7 bases to trimming and J lost 2 bases; unmatched junction nucleotides: 5. CDR3 size: 13 residues. The CDR3: CASTSGTTYEQYF. The CDR3 DNA reads as TGTGCCAGCACCTCCGGGACTACCTACGAGCAGTACTTC.

The V and J genes are TRBV29-1 and TRBJ2-5; D perhaps matches TRBD2 (6 bases). V shed 4 bases and J shed 1 base, with 19 bases lying between them. The CDR3 totals 16 residues. Germline V gene sequence: CDR1 SQVTM, CDR2 ANQGSEA. The CDR3 protein is CSVAFPGTRIQETQYF. The CDR3 DNA sequence: TGCAGCGTTGCATTCCCCGGGACTCGAATCCAAGAGACCCAGTACTTC. The complete variable domain, with remaining parts taken from reference TRBV29-1 and TRBJ2-5, reads SAVISQKPSRDICQRGTSLTIQCQVDSQVTMMFWYRQQPGQSLTLIATANQGSEATYESGFVIDKFPISRPNLTFSTLTVSNMSPEDSSIYLCSVAFPGTRIQETQYFGPGTRLLVL.

J is TRBJ2-5 and V is TRBV15, with D unresolved. Germline CDR1 reads LNHNV; CDR2 reads YYDKDF (reference sequence). V lost 0 bases to trimming and J lost 2 bases, with 7 bases between them. The CDR3 extends over 14 amino acids. CDR3 bases: TGTGCCACCAGCAGAGATCCGTCTCAAGAGACCCAGTACTTC. This gives the protein CATSRDPSQETQYF.

The V and J genes are TRBV19 and TRBJ1-1; D ambiguous. This CDR3 spans 13 amino acids. The V end was cut by 3 bases, the J end by 7 bases, with 12 bases between. Germline lookup yields CDR1 LNHDA and CDR2 SQIVND (reference sequence). The CDR3 DNA reads as TGTGCCAGTAGTATTGAGAGAGGCGGTGAAGCTTTCTTT. Amino acid sequence: CASSIERGGEAFF.

This clone was counted only a few times. The V gene is TRBV5-1, the J gene TRBJ2-1; 8 nucleotides agree with TRBD2. This CDR3 is built from 15 residues. Germline assignment: CDR1 SGHRS and CDR2 YFSETQ. The J segment lost 1 base and the V segment lost 2 bases, leaving 2 bases of the junction unmatched. CDR3 nucleotides: TGCGCCAGCAGCTTTGGCGGGGGGTCCTACAATGAGCAGTTCTTC. Translated: CASSFGGGSYNEQFF.

This chain connects TRBV6-5 to TRBJ1-5; TRBD1 aligns across 10 bases. This CDR3 has 15 amino acids. In germline, CDR1 is MNHEY, CDR2 SVGAGI. V lost 2 bases to trimming and J lost 6 bases; unmatched junction nucleotides: 4. CDR3 residues: CASSYAGQGGQPQHF. In nucleotides, the CDR3 is TGTGCCAGCAGTTACGCAGGACAGGGGGGTCAGCCCCAGCATTTT.

In its sample, this clone was seen a few times. The V call is TRBV7-9, the J call TRBJ2-7; 7 bases agree with TRBD1. The V gene end was trimmed by 5 bases and the J gene end by 2 bases; junction bases not matched to a gene: 12. This CDR3 comprises 16 residues. CDR1 and CDR2 (germline): SEHNR, FQNEAQ (reference sequence). CDR3 protein: CASSVRGGAGPYEQYF. The CDR3 DNA reads TGTGCCAGCAGCGTCAGAGGGGGCGCGGGCCCCTACGAGCAGTACTTC.

The chain has TRBV5-1 and TRBJ2-1, with TRBD2 matching 7 bases. The germline gives CDR1 SGHRS, CDR2 YFSETQ. This CDR3 has 16 amino acids. The junction had 9 bases not matched to a gene; V was cut back by 4 bases and J by 2 bases. The CDR3, as DNA: TGCGCCAGCAGCCTGAGCTTAGCGGGTCCCTACAATGAGCAGTTCTTC. It translates to CASSLSLAGPYNEQFF.

The rearrangement joins TRBV29-1 to TRBJ2-5; 10 bases fit TRBD1. Germline trimming cut 6 bases from V and 5 bases from J; bases unmatched to any gene: 6. Germline CDR1 is SQVTM and CDR2 is ANQGSEA. The length of the CDR3 is 13 residues. CDR3 amino acids: CSVRQGAQETQYF. The CDR3 DNA sequence: TGCAGCGTCCGACAGGGGGCGCAGGAGACCCAGTACTTC.

The chain employs TRBV7-3 and TRBJ1-2; 9 nucleotides match TRBD1. The V gene's germline CDR1 is SGHTA and CDR2 FQGTGA. Losses at the gene ends were 0 bases for V and 7 bases for J; bases not matched to a gene: 9. The CDR3 loop spans 16 amino acids. The CDR3 coding sequence is TGTGCCAGCAGCTTAACGGGGGACAGGGACCTTGGTGGCTACACCTTC. Its translation: CASSLTGDRDLGGYTF.

Here the CDR3 reads CSVRVGGTEAFF. The CDR3 coding sequence is TGCAGCGTACGGGTGGGGGGCACTGAAGCTTTCTTT. The chain employs TRBV29-1 and TRBJ1-1, with a weak D call TRBD1 (5 bases). The CDR3 is 12 residues long. The V end was cut by 6 bases, the J end by 4 bases, with 12 bases between. The germline V gene encodes CDR1 SQVTM and CDR2 ANQGSEA.

In its sample, this clone was seen a few times. J is TRBJ2-1 and V is TRBV18; 7 bases match TRBD2. CDR1 KGHSH and CDR2 LQKENI come from the germline V gene. The CDR3 length is 16 residues. V lost 0 bases, J lost 4 bases, and 6 bases stayed unmatched. CDR3: CASSPPGASGYNEQFF. The CDR3 nucleotides read TGTGCCAGCTCACCACCGGGAGCTAGCGGATACAATGAGCAGTTCTTC.

This clone occurred once. This chain joins TRBV5-1 and TRBJ2-3; the match to TRBD2 covers 11 bases. The CDR3 has 17 amino acids. The germline CDR1 and CDR2 sequences are SGHRS and YFSETQ. Germline trimming cut 5 bases from V and 3 bases from J; bases unmatched to any gene: 11. CDR3 region: CASRQGFSGRATDTQYF. CDR3 DNA: TGCGCCAGCAGGCAGGGGTTTAGCGGGAGGGCAACAGATACGCAGTATTTT. Full variable domain (outside the CDR3, taken from reference TRBV5-1 and TRBJ2-3): KAGVTQTPRYLIKTRGQQVTLSCSPISGHRSVSWYQQTPGQGLQFLFEYFSETQRNKGNFPGRFSGRQFSNSRSEMNVSTLELGDSALYLCASRQGFSGRATDTQYFGPGTRLTVL.

The chain joins TRBV4-3 to TRBJ2-6; 8 nucleotides match TRBD2. Germline V gene lookup returns CDR1 LGHNA and CDR2 YSLEER. With V trimmed by 2 bases and J by 0 bases, 9 bases remained unmatched. The CDR3 runs to 19 residues. CDR3 DNA: TGCGCCAGCAGCCAATTCTTAGCGGGGCTCACCTCTGGGGCCAACGTCCTGACTTTC. Translation gives CASSQFLAGLTSGANVLTF.

The genes are TRBV9 and TRBJ2-1; D call uncertain. There are 13 residues in the CDR3. Germline V gene data show CDR1 as SGDLS and CDR2 as YYNGEE. With 0 bases removed from V and 4 bases from J, the gap between germline ends came to 5 bases. Here the CDR3 reads CASSVAPYNEQFF. The CDR3 DNA reads as TGTGCCAGCAGCGTAGCCCCTTACAATGAGCAGTTCTTC.